These 15 T cell receptor beta chains came from one sample sequenced in a study of monozygotic twins with inflammatory bowel disease. TCRdb reworked the 5' RACE reads into one entry per CDR3 protein, no DNA. In total, the table holds fewer than 400,000 distinct CDR3 sequences. The sequencing input was blood. The receptor set was obtained from a human donor with ulcerative colitis or Crohn's disease, or a healthy co-twin of an affected twin (not recorded which).

The chain combines TRBV7-2 with TRBJ2-3; as DNA is missing, the TRBD2 call by TCRdb cannot be tested. CDR3 length equals 17 residues. Germline V gives CDR1 SGHTA, CDR2 FQGNSA. The CDR3 here is CASSLQSRSGRRDTQYF.

The rearrangement joins TRBV7-9 to TRBJ2-2; the D call from TCRdb, TRBD2, cannot be confirmed without DNA. This CDR3 contains 15 residues. The germline V gene has CDR1 SEHNR and CDR2 FQNEAQ (reference sequence). CDR3 region: CASFKGLVDTGELFF.

This chain links TRBV6-5 with TRBJ2-3; the D call from TCRdb, TRBD1, cannot be confirmed without DNA. Germline CDR1 reads MNHEY; CDR2 reads SVGAGI. This CDR3 comprises 15 residues. CDR3 amino acids: CASSYEDRRTDTQYF.

The chain uses TRBV6-1 and TRBJ1-1. Per the germline V gene, CDR1 is MNHNS and CDR2 is SASEGT. The CDR3 covers 16 residues. Here the CDR3 reads CASSSRPSTMNTEAFF.

The chain carries TRBV6-5 and TRBJ2-3; TCRdb indicates TRBD1, and absent DNA this call remains unverified. Germline CDR1 MNHEY, CDR2 SVGAGI. The CDR3 length is 13 residues. This CDR3 is CASSYRGGDTQYF.

CDR3 sequence: CASWRKGTVETQYF. The J gene is TRBJ2-5, the V gene TRBV6-1; TCRdb's D call, TRBD2, is unchecked because there is no DNA. Per the germline V gene, CDR1 is MNHNS and CDR2 is SASEGT. The CDR3 contains 14 residues.

CDR3 loop: CAISVRSGSGNEQFF. The chain is built from TRBV10-3 and TRBJ2-1; TCRdb gives TRBD2 as the D gene, but with no DNA this cannot be confirmed. Germline lookup yields CDR1 ENHRY and CDR2 SYGVKD. The CDR3 runs to 15 residues.

The genes are TRBV7-8 and TRBJ1-2. CDR1 is SGHVS and CDR2 is FQNEAQ in the germline V gene. This CDR3 contains 16 residues. The CDR3: CASSFESWETNYGYTF.

The genes are TRBV12-3 or TRBV12-4 and TRBJ2-7; without DNA, the TCRdb call of TRBD2 cannot be checked. The CDR3 is 16 amino acids. CDR3 region: CASTIAGPGWFYEQYF.

The chain is built from TRBV6-6 and TRBJ2-2; the TCRdb D gene call, TRBD1, has no DNA to confirm it. The CDR3 has 13 residues. In germline, CDR1 is MNHNY, CDR2 SVGAGI (reference sequence). Here the CDR3 reads CASKGWDTGELFF.

The rearrangement links TRBV7-2 to TRBJ2-1; lacking DNA, the TRBD2 call made by TCRdb goes unchecked. From germline, CDR1 is SGHTA and CDR2 FQGNSA. The CDR3 runs to 14 residues. This CDR3 is CASRNTPPYGEQFF.

This chain connects TRBV6-4 to TRBJ2-2; TCRdb's D call of TRBD1 is untestable without DNA. The germline V gene has CDR1 MRHNA and CDR2 SNTAGT. The CDR3 is made up of 16 amino acids. CDR3 amino acids: CASSDPTGHLTGELFF.

The rearrangement links TRBV24-1 to TRBJ2-1; TCRdb indicates TRBD1, and absent DNA this call remains unverified. The germline V gene has CDR1 KGHDR and CDR2 SFDVKD. The CDR3 spans 16 residues. The CDR3 region is CATSDPGGSVYNEQFF.

This chain joins TRBV19 and TRBJ1-3; TCRdb reports TRBD1, a call that lacks DNA to check it against. The CDR3 loop spans 13 amino acids. CDR1 is LNHDA and CDR2 is SQIVND in the germline V gene (reference sequence). The CDR3 region is CASSSRLGNTIYF.

The gene calls are TRBV4-3 and TRBJ2-1; TCRdb gives TRBD1 as the D gene, but with no DNA this cannot be confirmed. Per germline, CDR1 LGHNA and CDR2 YSLEER. The CDR3 is 16 amino acids. CDR3 region: CASSQGVGGSYNEQFF.